This T cell receptor beta chain was captured by sequencing in a study of shared clonotypes between healthy human individuals. Here immunoSEQ multiplex PCR was the method, and the copy in TCRdb shows in-frame clones only, minus some. The data contain some 1.1 million clones, approximately 75% of them seen just once; the ten biggest clones take up roughly 0.9%. This CDR3 region has 14 residues. The V end lost 4 bases, the J end lost 0 bases, and 11 bases lay between the germline ends. Germline values: CDR1 SQVTM, CDR2 ANQGSEA. With regard to this clone: Other DNA sequences in this sample translate to the same CDR3.

This TCR was recovered from a man aged 18 to 30 in good health. Some clones in this sample may be carry-over from other donors' samples. The V gene is TRBV29-1, the J gene TRBJ2-3; no reliable D call. What was sequenced was memory CD4+ T cells from PBMCs. Subset: CD45RA-negative fraction. CDR3 residues: CSVVEVSSTDTQYF. CDR3 coding DNA: TGCAGCGTTGTTGAGGTTTCTAGCACAGATACGCAGTATTTT.